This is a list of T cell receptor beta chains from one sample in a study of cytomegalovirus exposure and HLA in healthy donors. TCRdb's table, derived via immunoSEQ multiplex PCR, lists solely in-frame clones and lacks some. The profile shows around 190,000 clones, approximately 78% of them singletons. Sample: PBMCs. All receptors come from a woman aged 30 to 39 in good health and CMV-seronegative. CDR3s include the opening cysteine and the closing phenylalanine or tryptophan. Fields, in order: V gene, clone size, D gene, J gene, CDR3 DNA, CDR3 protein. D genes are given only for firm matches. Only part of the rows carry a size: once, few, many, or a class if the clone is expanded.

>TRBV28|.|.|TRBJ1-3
TGTGCCAGCAGTTTATTCGGGACTGGCTCTGGAAACACCATATATTTT
CASSLFGTGSGNTIYF
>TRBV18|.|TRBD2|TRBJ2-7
TGTGCCAGCTCACCTGGGGACTACTCCTACGAGCAGTACTTC
CASSPGDYSYEQYF
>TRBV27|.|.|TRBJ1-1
TGTGCCAGCCGACGACAGGTCCCGGGGACTGAAGCTTTCTTT
CASRRQVPGTEAFF
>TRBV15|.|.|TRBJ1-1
TGTGCCACCAGCAGAGATAAGGCGATCCCCTCCGGGGCTTTCTTT
CATSRDKAIPSGAFF
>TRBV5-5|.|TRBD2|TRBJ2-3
TGTGCCAGCAGCCTTCTTAGCGGGAGTGGGGGAGATACGCAGTATTTT
CASSLLSGSGGDTQYF
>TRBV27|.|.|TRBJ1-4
TGTGCCAGCAGTTTCGCCCCGGGGGTGAATGAAAAACTGTTTTTT
CASSFAPGVNEKLFF
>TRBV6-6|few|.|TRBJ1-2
TGTGCCAGCATGGACAGCTACTATGGCTACACCTTC
CASMDSYYGYTF
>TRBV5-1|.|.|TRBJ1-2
TGCGCCAGCAGCTTGGGAAGCCAACCTAACTATGGCTACACCTTC
CASSLGSQPNYGYTF
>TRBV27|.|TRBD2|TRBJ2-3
TGTGCCAGCAGTCCCACTAGCGGGGGGTGGGCAGATACGCAGTATTTT
CASSPTSGGWADTQYF
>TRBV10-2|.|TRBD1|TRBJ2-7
TGCGCCAGCAGTGAGTTCGGGACAGGGTCAGCATACGAGCAGTACTTC
CASSEFGTGSAYEQYF
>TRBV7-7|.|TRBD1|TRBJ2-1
TGTGCCAGCAGCTCTCGACAGGGGCGCTACAATGAGCAGTTCTTC
CASSSRQGRYNEQFF
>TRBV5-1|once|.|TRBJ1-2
TGCGCCAGCAGCCCCGGAACAGAAAATAACTATGGCTACACCTTC
CASSPGTENNYGYTF
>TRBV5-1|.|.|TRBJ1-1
TGCGCCAGCAGCGGTACGACCGGGACAAACACTGAAGCTTTCTTT
CASSGTTGTNTEAFF
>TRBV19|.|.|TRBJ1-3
TGTGCCAGTAGTGGATCCGACAGGTTCAGCTCTGGAAACACCATATATTTT
CASSGSDRFSSGNTIYF
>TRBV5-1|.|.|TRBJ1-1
TGCGCCAGCAGTTTTCTACATACTAAACGAAATGAAGCTTTCTTT
CASSFLHTKRNEAFF
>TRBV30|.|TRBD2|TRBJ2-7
TGTGCCTGGAGGGCTAGCGGCAGCTACGAGCAGTACTTC
CAWRASGSYEQYF
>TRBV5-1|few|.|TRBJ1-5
TGCGCCAGCAGCTCCCGCGATTCCGATCAGCCCCAGCATTTT
CASSSRDSDQPQHF
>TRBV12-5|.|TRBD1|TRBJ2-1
TGTGCTAGTGGTTTGGGTGGGACAGGGGACAATGAGCAGTTCTTC
CASGLGGTGDNEQFF
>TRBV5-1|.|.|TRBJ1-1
TGCGCCAGCAGCTTGGCCCCAGGCACGAACACTGAAGCTTTCTTT
CASSLAPGTNTEAFF
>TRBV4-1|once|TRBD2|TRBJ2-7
TGCGCCAGCAGCCAACTCGATCTTAGCGGGAGGCACCGTTTCGAGCAGTACTTC
CASSQLDLSGRHRFEQYF
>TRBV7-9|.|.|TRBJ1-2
TGTGCCAGCAGCTTGGGGGCGAGCTATGGCTACACCTTC
CASSLGASYGYTF
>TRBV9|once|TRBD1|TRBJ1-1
TGTGCCAGCAGCGTAGATGGGACAGGCAATTCCAACACTGAAGCTTTCTTT
CASSVDGTGNSNTEAFF
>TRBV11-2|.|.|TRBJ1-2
TGTGCCAGCAGCTTAGTATATGGCAACTATGGCTACACCTTC
CASSLVYGNYGYTF
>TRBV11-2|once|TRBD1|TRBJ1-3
TGTGCCAGCAGCTTCGGGACAGGGGCTGGAAACACCATATATTTT
CASSFGTGAGNTIYF
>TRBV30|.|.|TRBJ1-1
TGTGCCTGGAGTGGGGGGGTGAACACTGAAGCTTTCTTT
CAWSGGVNTEAFF
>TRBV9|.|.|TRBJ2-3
TGTGCCAGCAGCATCAGCGGTGGCGGCGCAGATACGCAGTATTTT
CASSISGGGADTQYF
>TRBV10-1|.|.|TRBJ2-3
TGCGCCAGCTCTAGCGCAGGAAGCACAGATACGCAGTATTTT
CASSSAGSTDTQYF
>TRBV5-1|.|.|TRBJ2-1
TGCGCCAGCAGCTTGGTGGTCCAGGGTCAGGGCAATGAGCAGTTCTTC
CASSLVVQGQGNEQFF
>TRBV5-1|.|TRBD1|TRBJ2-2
TGCGCCAGCAGCTTAACAGGGACAGACACCGGGGAGCTGTTTTTT
CASSLTGTDTGELFF
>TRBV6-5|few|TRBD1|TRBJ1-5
TGTGCCAGCAGTGGGACAGGTTATCAGCCCCAGCATTTT
CASSGTGYQPQHF
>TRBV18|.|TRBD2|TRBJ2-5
TGTGCCAGCTCACCACCATCACTAGCGGGAGAGACCCAGTACTTC
CASSPPSLAGETQYF